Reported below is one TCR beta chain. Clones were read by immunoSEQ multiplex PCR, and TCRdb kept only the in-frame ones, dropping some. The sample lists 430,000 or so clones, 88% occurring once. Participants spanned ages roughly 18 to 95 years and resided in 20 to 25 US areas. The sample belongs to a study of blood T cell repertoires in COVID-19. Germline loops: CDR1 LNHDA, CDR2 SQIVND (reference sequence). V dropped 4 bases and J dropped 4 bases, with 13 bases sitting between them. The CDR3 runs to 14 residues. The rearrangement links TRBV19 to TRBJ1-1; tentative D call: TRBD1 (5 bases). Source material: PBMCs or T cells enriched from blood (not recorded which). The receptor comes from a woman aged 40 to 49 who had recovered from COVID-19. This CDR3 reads CASSTTFTGTEAFF. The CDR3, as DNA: TGTGCCAGTAGTACCACCTTTACAGGCACTGAAGCTTTCTTT.